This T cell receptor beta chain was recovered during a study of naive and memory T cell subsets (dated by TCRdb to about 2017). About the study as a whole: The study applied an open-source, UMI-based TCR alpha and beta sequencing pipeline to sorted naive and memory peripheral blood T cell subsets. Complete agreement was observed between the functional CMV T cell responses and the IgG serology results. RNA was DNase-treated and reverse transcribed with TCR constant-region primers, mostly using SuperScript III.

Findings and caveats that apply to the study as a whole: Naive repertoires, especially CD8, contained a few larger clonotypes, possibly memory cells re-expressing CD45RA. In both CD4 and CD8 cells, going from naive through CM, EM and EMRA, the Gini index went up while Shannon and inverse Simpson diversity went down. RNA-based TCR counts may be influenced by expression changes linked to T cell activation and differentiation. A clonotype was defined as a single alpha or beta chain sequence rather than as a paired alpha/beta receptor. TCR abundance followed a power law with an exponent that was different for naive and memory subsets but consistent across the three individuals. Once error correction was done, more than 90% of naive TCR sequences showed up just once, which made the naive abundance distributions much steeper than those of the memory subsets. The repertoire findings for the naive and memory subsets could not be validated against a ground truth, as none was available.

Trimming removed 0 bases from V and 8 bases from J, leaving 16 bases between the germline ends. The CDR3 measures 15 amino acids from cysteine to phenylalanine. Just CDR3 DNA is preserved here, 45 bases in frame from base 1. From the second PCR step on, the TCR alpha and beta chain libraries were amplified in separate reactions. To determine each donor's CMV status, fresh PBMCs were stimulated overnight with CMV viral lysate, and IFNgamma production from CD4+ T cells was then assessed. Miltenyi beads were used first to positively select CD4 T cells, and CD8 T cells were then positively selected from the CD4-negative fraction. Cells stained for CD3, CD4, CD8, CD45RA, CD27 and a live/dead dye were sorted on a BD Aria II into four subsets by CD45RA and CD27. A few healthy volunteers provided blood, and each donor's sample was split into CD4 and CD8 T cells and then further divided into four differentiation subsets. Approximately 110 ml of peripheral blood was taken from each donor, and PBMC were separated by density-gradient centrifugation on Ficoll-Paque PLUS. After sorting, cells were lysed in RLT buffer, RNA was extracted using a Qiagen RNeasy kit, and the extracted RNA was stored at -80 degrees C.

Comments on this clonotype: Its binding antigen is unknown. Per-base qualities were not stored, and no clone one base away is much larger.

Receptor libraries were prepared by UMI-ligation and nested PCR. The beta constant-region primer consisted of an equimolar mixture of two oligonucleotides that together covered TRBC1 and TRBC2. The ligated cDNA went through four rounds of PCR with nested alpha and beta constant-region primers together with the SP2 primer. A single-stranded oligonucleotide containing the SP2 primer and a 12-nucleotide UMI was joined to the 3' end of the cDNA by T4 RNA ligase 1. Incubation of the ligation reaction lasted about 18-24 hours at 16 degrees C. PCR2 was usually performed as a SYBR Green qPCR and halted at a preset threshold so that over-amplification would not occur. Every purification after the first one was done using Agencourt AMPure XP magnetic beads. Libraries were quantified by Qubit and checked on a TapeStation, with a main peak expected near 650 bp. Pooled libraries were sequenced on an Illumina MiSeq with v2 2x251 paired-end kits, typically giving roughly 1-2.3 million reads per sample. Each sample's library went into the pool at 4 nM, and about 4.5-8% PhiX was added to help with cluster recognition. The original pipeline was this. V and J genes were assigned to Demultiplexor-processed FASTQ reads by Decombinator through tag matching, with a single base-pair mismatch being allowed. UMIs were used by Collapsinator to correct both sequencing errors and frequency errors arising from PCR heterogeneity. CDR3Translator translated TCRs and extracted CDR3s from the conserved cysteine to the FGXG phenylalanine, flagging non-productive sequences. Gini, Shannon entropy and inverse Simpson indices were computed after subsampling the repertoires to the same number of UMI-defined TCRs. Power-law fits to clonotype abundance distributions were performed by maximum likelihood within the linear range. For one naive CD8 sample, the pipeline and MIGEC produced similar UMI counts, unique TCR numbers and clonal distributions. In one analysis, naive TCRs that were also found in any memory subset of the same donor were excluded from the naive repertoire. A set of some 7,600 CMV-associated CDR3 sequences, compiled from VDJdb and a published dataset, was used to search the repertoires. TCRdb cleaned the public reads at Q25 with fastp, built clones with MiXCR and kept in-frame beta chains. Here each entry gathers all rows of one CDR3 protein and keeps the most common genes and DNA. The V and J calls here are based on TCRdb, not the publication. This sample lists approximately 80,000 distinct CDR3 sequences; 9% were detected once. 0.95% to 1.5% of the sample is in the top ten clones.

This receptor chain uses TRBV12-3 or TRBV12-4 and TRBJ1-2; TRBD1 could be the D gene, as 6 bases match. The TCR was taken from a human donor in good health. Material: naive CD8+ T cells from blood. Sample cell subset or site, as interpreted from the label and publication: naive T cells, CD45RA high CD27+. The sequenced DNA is TGTGCCAGCAGTTTAGCATGGGGGGGCCTTGGGGGCTACACCTTC. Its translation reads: CASSLAWGGLGGYTF.